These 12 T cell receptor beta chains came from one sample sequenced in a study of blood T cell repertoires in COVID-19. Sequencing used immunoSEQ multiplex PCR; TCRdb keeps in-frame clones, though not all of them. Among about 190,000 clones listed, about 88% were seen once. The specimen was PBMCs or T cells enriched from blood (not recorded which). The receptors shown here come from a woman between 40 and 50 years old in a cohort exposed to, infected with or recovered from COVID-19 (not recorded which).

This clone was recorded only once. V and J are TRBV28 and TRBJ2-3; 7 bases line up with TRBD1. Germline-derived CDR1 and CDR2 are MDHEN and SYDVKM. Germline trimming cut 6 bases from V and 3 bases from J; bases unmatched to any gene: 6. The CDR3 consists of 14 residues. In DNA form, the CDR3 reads TGTGCCAGCAGACCGGGACAGACGACAGATACGCAGTATTTT. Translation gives CASRPGQTTDTQYF.

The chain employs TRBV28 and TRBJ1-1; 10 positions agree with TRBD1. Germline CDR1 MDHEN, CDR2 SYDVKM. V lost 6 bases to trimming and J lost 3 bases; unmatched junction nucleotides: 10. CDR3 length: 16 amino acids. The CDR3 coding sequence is TGTGCCAGCAGCTACCCCCGTGGGACAGGGGACACTGAAGCTTTCTTT. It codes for CASSYPRGTGDTEAFF. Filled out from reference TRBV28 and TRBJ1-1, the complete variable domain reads DVKVTQSSRYLVKRTGEKVFLECVQDMDHENMFWYRQDPGLGLRLIYFSYDVKMKEKGDIPEGYSVSREKKERFSLILESASTNQTSMYLCASSYPRGTGDTEAFFGQGTRLTVV.

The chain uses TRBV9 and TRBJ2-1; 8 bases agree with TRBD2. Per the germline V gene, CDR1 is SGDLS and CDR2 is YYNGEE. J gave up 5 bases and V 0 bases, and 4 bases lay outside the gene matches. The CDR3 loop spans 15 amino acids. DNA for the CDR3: TGTGCCAGCAGCGTAGGGACTAGCATGAACAATGAGCAGTTCTTC. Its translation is CASSVGTSMNNEQFF.

Written as DNA, the CDR3 is TGTGCCAGCACCAGGGAGGGACCGTCCTACGAGCAGTACTTC. The encoded protein is CASTREGPSYEQYF. V and J are TRBV12-1 and TRBJ2-7; no check of the table's D call, TRBD2, against the DNA was made. TRBV12-1 is designated a pseudogene. The CDR3 consists of 14 residues.

For the CDR3, the DNA is TGTGCCACCTCGCGGCAAGGTGAAGCTTTCTTT. This translates into CATSRQGEAFF. The J gene is TRBJ1-1, the V gene TRBV19, with D uncertain. The CDR3 is 11 residues long. The V gene lost 10 bases and the J gene lost 7 bases, with 13 bases spanning the gap. Looked up from germline, CDR1 is LNHDA and CDR2 is SQIVND (reference sequence). Combining the CDR3 with reference TRBV19 and TRBJ1-1 gives the whole variable domain DGGITQSPKYLFRKEGQNVTLSCEQNLNHDAMYWYRQDPGQGLRLIYYSQIVNDFQKGDIAEGYSVSREKKESFPLTVTSAQKNPTAFYLCATSRQGEAFFGQGTRLTVV.

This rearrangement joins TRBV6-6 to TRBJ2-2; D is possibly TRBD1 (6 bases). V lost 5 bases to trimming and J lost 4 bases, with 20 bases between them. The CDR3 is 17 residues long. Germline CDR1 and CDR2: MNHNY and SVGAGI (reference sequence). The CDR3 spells CASSPKRQGSGTGELFF. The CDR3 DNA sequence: TGTGCCAGCAGTCCGAAACGTCAGGGGAGCGGCACCGGGGAGCTGTTTTTT.

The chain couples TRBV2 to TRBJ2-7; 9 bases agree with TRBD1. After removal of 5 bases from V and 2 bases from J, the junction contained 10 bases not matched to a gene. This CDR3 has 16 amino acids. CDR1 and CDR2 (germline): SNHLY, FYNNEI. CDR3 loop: CASSSPRDRATYEQYF. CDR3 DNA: TGTGCCAGCAGTTCCCCCCGGGACAGGGCTACCTACGAGCAGTACTTC.

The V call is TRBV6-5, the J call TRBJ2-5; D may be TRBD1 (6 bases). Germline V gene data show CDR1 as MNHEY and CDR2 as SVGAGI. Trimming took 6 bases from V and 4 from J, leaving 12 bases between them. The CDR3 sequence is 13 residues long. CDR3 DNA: TGTGCCAGCAGAACCGCAGGGGCAGAGACCCAGTACTTC. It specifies CASRTAGAETQYF.

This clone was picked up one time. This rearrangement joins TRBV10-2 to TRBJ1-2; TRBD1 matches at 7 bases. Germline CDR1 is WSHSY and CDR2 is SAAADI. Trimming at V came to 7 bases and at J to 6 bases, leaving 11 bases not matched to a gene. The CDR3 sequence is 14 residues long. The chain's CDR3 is CASITPGGQNGYTF. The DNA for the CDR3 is TGCGCCAGCATCACCCCCGGGGGACAGAATGGCTACACCTTC.

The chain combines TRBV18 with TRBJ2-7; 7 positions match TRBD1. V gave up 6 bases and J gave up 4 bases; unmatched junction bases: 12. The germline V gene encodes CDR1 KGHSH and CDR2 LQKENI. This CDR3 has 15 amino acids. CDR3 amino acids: CASSPMTGNQYEQYF. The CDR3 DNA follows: TGTGCCAGCTCGCCGATGACAGGGAATCAGTACGAGCAGTACTTC.

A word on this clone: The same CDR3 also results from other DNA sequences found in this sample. CDR3 in amino acids: CASSLDFGSNYGYTF. CDR3 sequence (DNA): TGTGCCAGCAGCTTAGATTTCGGGTCCAACTATGGCTACACCTTC. The rearrangement uses TRBV11-2 and TRBJ1-2, with unresolved D. Per the germline V gene, CDR1 is SGHAT and CDR2 is FQNNGV. The ends were cut back, 0 bases at V and 2 bases at J, with 10 bases in the middle. The CDR3 has 15 residues. Full variable domain (remainder filled in from reference TRBV11-2 and TRBJ1-2): EAGVAQSPRYKIIEKRQSVAFWCNPISGHATLYWYQQILGQGPKLLIQFQNNGVVDDSQLPKDRFSAERLKGVDSTLKIQPAKLEDSAVYLCASSLDFGSNYGYTFGSGTRLTVV.

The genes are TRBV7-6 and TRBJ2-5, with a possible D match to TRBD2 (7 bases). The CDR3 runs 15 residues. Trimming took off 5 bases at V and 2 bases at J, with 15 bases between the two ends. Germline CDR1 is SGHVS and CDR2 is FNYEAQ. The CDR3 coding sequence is TGTGCCAGCAGCCCTGCGGGGGCCCTACAAGAGACCCAGTACTTC. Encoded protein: CASSPAGALQETQYF.